These 24 T cell receptor beta chains share one sample of origin, sequenced in a study of beta chain features in type 1 diabetes. Every isolated RNA sample was fully reverse transcribed, so sequencing captured expressed TCRB transcripts. Sequenced by immunoSEQ multiplex PCR; TCRdb stores in-frame clones only, minus some. This table has 810,000 or so clones, roughly a sixth appearing once. The source material was naive CD4+ T cells from blood. These TCRs come from a woman in her late teens or twenties in good health.

The genes are TRBV19 and TRBJ1-4, with D uncertain. Germline values: CDR1 LNHDA, CDR2 SQIVND (reference sequence). The CDR3 loop spans 13 amino acids. V gave up 5 bases and J gave up 8 bases, with 12 bases separating them. The CDR3 here is CASSALGNEKLFF. The CDR3 coding sequence is TGTGCCAGTAGTGCCCTGGGAAACGAAAAACTGTTTTTT.

This clone was counted only a few times. The chain recombines TRBV2 with TRBJ2-6; 12 bases map to TRBD2. Looked up from germline, CDR1 is SNHLY and CDR2 is FYNNEI. V trimming: 5 bases; J trimming: 12 bases; junction bases outside the gene matches: 2. The CDR3 consists of 13 residues. CDR3 nucleotide sequence: TGTGCCAGCAGTCGACTAGCGGGAGCCGTCCTGACTTTC. It codes for CASSRLAGAVLTF.

The chain carries TRBV27 and TRBJ2-7; the D gene is possibly TRBD2 (5 bases). V lost 4 bases and J lost 13, with 23 bases in between. The CDR3 loop spans 14 amino acids. Per germline, CDR1 MNHEY and CDR2 SMNVEV (reference sequence). CDR3 DNA: TGTGCCAGCAGTTCCCCGGGAAATACTACGAGCAGCTACTTC. It is translated as CASSSPGNTTSSYF.

This clone was seen only a few times. The chain uses TRBV28 and TRBJ1-5; no reliable D call. CDR1 MDHEN and CDR2 SYDVKM come from the germline V gene. The CDR3 has 12 residues. Trimming stripped 5 bases from V and 5 bases from J, with 7 bases between. The CDR3 region is CASSERDQPQHF. The CDR3 nucleotides read TGTGCCAGCAGTGAAAGGGATCAGCCCCAGCATTTT.

This clone turned up a few times. The chain employs TRBV7-9 and TRBJ1-2; D is perhaps TRBD1 (5 bases). V was cut by 2 bases and J by 4 bases, with 23 bases left in between. The CDR3 totals 18 residues. Germline loops: CDR1 SEHNR, CDR2 FQNEAQ (reference sequence). CDR3 DNA sequence: TGTGCCAGCAGCTTATTCGGTTCAGGGCTGGTTGGAGGCTATGGCTACACCTTC. Amino acid sequence: CASSLFGSGLVGGYGYTF.

This clone has a handful of counts. The chain joins TRBV15 to TRBJ2-7, with D maybe TRBD1 (6 bases). The CDR3 spans 15 residues. The germline V and J ends were trimmed by 0 bases and 9 bases, with 18 bases remaining between them. The germline V gene encodes CDR1 LNHNV and CDR2 YYDKDF (reference sequence). The CDR3 DNA sequence: TGTGCCACCAGCAGAGACCGGACAGCATTACGAGTGCAGTACTTC. Protein product: CATSRDRTALRVQYF.

The table lists this clone with a count of one. The chain carries TRBV5-1 and TRBJ1-4, with TRBD1 as a possible D gene (5 bases). V dropped 7 bases and J dropped 7 bases, with 14 bases sitting between them. This CDR3 contains 13 residues. Germline V gene data show CDR1 as SGHRS and CDR2 as YFSETQ. CDR3 in DNA: TGCGCCAGCTTTAAGGATAGGGGTGAAAAACTGTTTTTT. Residues: CASFKDRGEKLFF. The full variable domain, completed using reference TRBV5-1 and TRBJ1-4, is KAGVTQTPRYLIKTRGQQVTLSCSPISGHRSVSWYQQTPGQGLQFLFEYFSETQRNKGNFPGRFSGRQFSNSRSEMNVSTLELGDSALYLCASFKDRGEKLFFGSGTQLSVL.

This clone was counted a few times. This CDR3 is also generated by other DNA sequences in the sample. The chain's CDR3 is CASSRENTEAFF. CDR3 nucleotide sequence: TGTGCCAGCAGCCGCGAGAACACTGAAGCTTTCTTT. J is TRBJ1-1 and V is TRBV7-9; D is undetermined. The CDR3 loop spans 12 amino acids. V was trimmed by 5 bases and J by 1 base, leaving 5 bases between them. Germline V lookup: CDR1 SEHNR, CDR2 FQNEAQ (reference sequence).

This clone was picked up a small number of times. The chain recombines TRBV18 with TRBJ1-3; possibly TRBD1 for D (6 bases). Germline lookup yields CDR1 KGHSH and CDR2 LQKENI. The CDR3 totals 14 residues. Trimming took off 0 bases at V and 4 bases at J, with 7 bases between the two ends. CDR3 in amino acids: CASSPPQGGNTIYF. CDR3 nucleotide sequence: TGTGCCAGCTCACCACCACAGGGAGGAAACACCATATATTTT.

The chain links TRBV20-1 to TRBJ2-7; D call uncertain. This CDR3 spans 11 amino acids. V gave up 3 bases and J gave up 6 bases, with 9 bases separating them. Germline CDR1 and CDR2: DFQATT and SNEGSKA (reference sequence). The CDR3 loop is CSASNEAEQYF. CDR3 DNA sequence: TGCAGTGCTAGTAATGAGGCCGAGCAGTACTTC.

The V and J genes are TRBV27 and TRBJ1-4; D unclear. With 3 bases removed from V and 6 bases from J, the gap between germline ends came to 11 bases. Germline values: CDR1 MNHEY, CDR2 SMNVEV (reference sequence). The CDR3 covers 14 residues. Written as DNA, the CDR3 is TGTGCCAGCAGTTTCTGGGGAACAGATGAAAAACTGTTTTTT. Encoded protein: CASSFWGTDEKLFF.

On this clone itself: Other DNA sequences from this sample encode an identical CDR3 as well. V gene TRBV7-9 combines with J gene TRBJ2-1; 8 positions match TRBD1. Germline V gene sequence: CDR1 SEHNR, CDR2 FQNEAQ (reference sequence). Trimming at V came to 3 bases and at J to 2 bases, leaving 0 bases not matched to a gene. The CDR3 is made up of 14 amino acids. The CDR3 DNA is TGTGCCAGCAGCTTGACAGGGGCCTACAATGAGCAGTTCTTC. Encoded protein: CASSLTGAYNEQFF.

The V and J genes are TRBV5-1 and TRBJ2-7; 8 bases match TRBD2. The CDR3 is 15 residues long. The J segment lost 7 bases and the V segment lost 4 bases, leaving 13 bases of the junction unmatched. CDR1 and CDR2 (germline): SGHRS, YFSETQ. The CDR3 sequence: CASSRTAAGVLEQYF. The CDR3 nucleotides read TGCGCCAGCAGCCGAACAGCAGCGGGAGTGTTAGAGCAGTACTTC.

This clone was seen more than once but under ten times. J is TRBJ2-1 and V is TRBV29-1; D is possibly TRBD2 (6 bases). V was pared by 5 bases and J by 9 bases, with 8 bases between. The CDR3 runs 10 residues. Germline loops: CDR1 SQVTM, CDR2 ANQGSEA. CDR3 bases: TGCAGCGTTCAGACTAGTGAGCAGTTCTTC. Encoded protein: CSVQTSEQFF.

This clone was recorded a few times. The chain combines TRBV11-2 with TRBJ2-3, with 9 bases lining up with TRBD1. Germline V CDR1 and CDR2: SGHAT, FQNNGV. The J segment lost 2 bases and the V segment lost 5 bases, leaving 14 bases of the junction unmatched. The CDR3 is 18 amino acids. CDR3 DNA: TGTGCCAGCAGCCCCGGGACAGGGATCGGACTGAACACAGATACGCAGTATTTT. This gives the protein CASSPGTGIGLNTDTQYF.

This clone was picked up a small number of times. J is TRBJ2-1 and V is TRBV7-8; D gene ambiguous. The ends were cut back, 3 bases at V and 12 bases at J, with 12 bases in the middle. Germline CDR1 reads SGHVS; CDR2 reads FQNEAQ. The CDR3 extends over 12 amino acids. The CDR3 bases are TGTGCCAGCAGCTTCATAGGTCCAAGGCAGTTCTTC. The encoded protein is CASSFIGPRQFF. Full variable domain (rest looked up from reference TRBV7-8 and TRBJ2-1): GAGVSQSPRYKVAKRGQDVALRCDPISGHVSLFWYQQALGQGPEFLTYFQNEAQLDKSGLPSDRFFAERPEGSVSTLKIQRTQQEDSAVYLCASSFIGPRQFFGPGTRLTVL.

The chain employs TRBV5-1 and TRBJ1-2, with 7 bases identical to TRBD1. With V trimmed by 1 base and J by 0 bases, 6 bases remained unmatched. Germline lookup yields CDR1 SGHRS and CDR2 YFSETQ. The CDR3 loop spans 16 amino acids. CDR3 bases: TGCGCCAGCAGCTTGTCCCTGGACAGGCCTAACTATGGCTACACCTTC. This encodes CASSLSLDRPNYGYTF.

This rearrangement joins TRBV6-6 to TRBJ1-5, with D tentatively TRBD1 (6 bases). The CDR3 loop spans 15 amino acids. Germline lookup yields CDR1 MNHNY and CDR2 SVGAGI (reference sequence). V was shortened by 5 bases and J by 2 bases, with 13 bases between the two germline ends. In nucleotides, the CDR3 is TGTGCCAGCAGTAGAACAGGGATGGGCAATCAGCCCCAGCATTTT. Protein sequence: CASSRTGMGNQPQHF.

V and J are TRBV7-2 and TRBJ2-3, with 10 bases identical to TRBD2. Germline trimming cut 5 bases from V and 6 bases from J; bases unmatched to any gene: 8. The CDR3 spans 15 residues. Germline-derived CDR1 and CDR2 are SGHTA and FQGNSA. The CDR3 region is CASSPWGAGGDTQYF. The CDR3 nucleotides are TGTGCCAGCAGCCCTTGGGGAGCGGGGGGGGATACGCAGTATTTT.

This clone was detected a few times. The rearrangement uses TRBV14 and TRBJ2-4; 10 nucleotides align to TRBD1. Unmatched junction bases numbered 13, after V lost 4 bases and J lost 4 bases. The CDR3 runs to 18 residues. The germline V gene encodes CDR1 SGHDN and CDR2 FVKESK. In DNA, the CDR3 is TGTGCCAGCAGCCCCGCACAATTCCGGGACAGGGGTAAAAACATTCAGTACTTC. Translating gives CASSPAQFRDRGKNIQYF.

This sequence joins TRBV11-1 and TRBJ2-2, with D perhaps TRBD1 or TRBD2 (5 bases each). V lost 2 bases and J lost 5, with 15 bases in between. The CDR3 covers 16 residues. CDR1 and CDR2 from the germline V gene are SGHAT and FQDESV (reference sequence). The CDR3 loop reads CASSLRGDRGTGELFF. The CDR3 DNA reads TGTGCCAGCAGCTTACGAGGGGATCGAGGAACCGGGGAGCTGTTTTTT.

This clone was seen more than once but under ten times. The genes are TRBV9 and TRBJ1-5; possibly TRBD1 for D (6 bases). The CDR3 length is 15 residues. Trimming shortened V by 0 bases and J by 2 bases, and 9 bases separated the two germline ends. CDR1 and CDR2 (germline): SGDLS, YYNGEE. The CDR3 region is CASSVGGAGNQPQHF. CDR3 sequence (DNA): TGTGCCAGCAGCGTAGGGGGGGCTGGCAATCAGCCCCAGCATTTT.

The J gene is TRBJ2-2, the V gene TRBV7-9; D remains unclear. The CDR3 loop spans 13 amino acids. V dropped 5 bases and J dropped 3 bases, with 7 bases sitting between them. Germline-derived CDR1 and CDR2 are SEHNR and FQNEAQ (reference sequence). CDR3 sequence (DNA): TGTGCCAGCAGCCTTATTCACACCGGGGAGCTGTTTTTT. Protein sequence: CASSLIHTGELFF.

CDR3 sequence (DNA): TGTGCCAGCAGTGAATTGGCGCAGGGAGGAGCTTTCTTT. Residues: CASSELAQGGAFF. The rearrangement joins TRBV28 to TRBJ1-1; a possible D gene is TRBD1 (5 bases). CDR3 length equals 13 residues. V was cut by 5 bases and J by 10 bases, with 17 bases left in between. Germline V gives CDR1 MDHEN, CDR2 SYDVKM. The full variable domain, its missing parts supplied by reference TRBV28 and TRBJ1-1, is DVKVTQSSRYLVKRTGEKVFLECVQDMDHENMFWYRQDPGLGLRLIYFSYDVKMKEKGDIPEGYSVSREKKERFSLILESASTNQTSMYLCASSELAQGGAFFGQGTRLTVV.